This TCR beta chain is drawn from a study of cytomegalovirus exposure and HLA in healthy donors. As for the study in general: From about 179 million T cells, an earlier analysis saw 120 million or so unique TCR beta sequences.

The PCR was carried out with 60 Vbeta primers and 13 Jbeta primers. Sequencing was performed with immunoSEQ multiplex PCR; in TCRdb, only in-frame clones are kept and a portion is missing. The repertoire holds around 70,000 clones, with less than 70% as singletons. Trimming cost V 5 bases and J 0 bases, with 10 bases left between them. CDR3 length: 14 residues. CDR1 is MNHEY, CDR2 SMNVEV, per germline (reference sequence). The receptor was derived from a man between 25 and 39 years old in good health and CMV-seronegative. The chain uses TRBV27 and TRBJ1-1; D uncertain. Sequenced material: PBMCs. CDR3 region: CASSLNYMNTEAFF. The CDR3 nucleotides read TGTGCCAGCAGTCTCAACTATATGAACACTGAAGCTTTCTTT.